This T cell receptor beta chain was identified during a study of Tregs in tolerant kidney transplant recipients (dated by TCRdb to about 2019). Study-level background: Before combined kidney and bone marrow transplantation, this study identified donor-specific regulatory T cells using TCRbeta sequencing and then followed those same cells after transplant. Several methods of expanding Tregs specific for an allogeneic donor were compared by TCRbeta repertoire sequencing in a few healthy controls. Findings and caveats that apply to the study as a whole: The study was constrained by small patient numbers, and validation of the findings is required in larger populations and under other immunosuppression protocols. Biological reproducibility was not examined directly, but technical replication error appeared to be minimal. Expanding Tregs with activated donor B cells appeared to identify the most biologically relevant and donor-specific TCRbeta repertoire.

Ends trimmed: V by 4 bases, J by 0 bases; bases unmatched to a gene: 9. The CDR3 starts with the cysteine, ends with the phenylalanine, and has 17 residues. Only the CDR3 portion is preserved as DNA: 51 bases, with reading frame beginning at the first base. CDR1 and CDR2 were assigned from the germline V gene as SGHAT and FQNNGV. Concerning this clone: Its cognate antigen has yet to be identified. The sample holds no much larger clone one base away, and base qualities are not on file.

Genomic DNA was extracted from sorted cells with the QIAGEN DNeasy Blood and Tissue Kit for TCRbeta CDR3 sequencing. High-throughput TCRbeta CDR3 sequencing, which included PCR amplification with bias correction and internal controls, was done commercially through immunoSEQ. The original methods were these. A unique productive TCRbeta sequence was defined by the CDR3 nucleotide sequence when primers matched, and otherwise by the CDR3 amino acid sequence together with the Vbeta and Jbeta genes. To correct sorting error, sequences shared between sorted populations at a frequency ratio of 2:1 or less were removed; the rest were assigned to the higher population. Sequences were defined as donor-reactive when expanded at least 5-fold in CFSE-low cells versus unstimulated cells and present at a frequency of at least 0.01% in CFSE-low cells. Jensen-Shannon divergence, calculated on the top 100 TCRbeta sequences ranked by frequency, was used to quantify repertoire divergence. For any sample with multiple sequencing runs, sorting error was corrected in each run separately before the runs were pooled. TCRdb re-hosts the immuneACCESS table, in-frame sequences only. Its copies lack some clones; in the studies checked, an unresolved V gene accounts for under half of them, and the cause for the rest is not known. V, J and clone size are those of that table, while D and trimming were read from the DNA. The sample has about 240,000 clones on record, around 82% of them singletons. The ten largest clonotypes hold about 0.58% of the sample.

Thawed PBMCs were FACS-sorted into unstimulated Tregs (CD4+CD25+CD127-), CD4+ non-Tregs (CD4+CD25-), CD4 cells and CD8 cells. Healthy control blood came either as purchased buffy coats or from healthy volunteers. Healthy control blood was separated into PBMCs by Ficoll density gradient and cryopreserved, and patient PBMCs were collected both before and after transplant. The chain was built from TRBV11-2 and TRBJ2-3; TRBD2 aligns with 8 central bases. Source material: CD4+ T cells from blood. This receptor was obtained from a human donor in good health. The nucleotides read TGTGCCAGCAGCTCCCGCGGGGGGCCGGGTAGCACAGATACGCAGTATTTT. Its amino acids are CASSSRGGPGSTDTQYF.